This TCR beta chain was found in a study of metastatic and nonmetastatic thyroid tumors. This clone has just a few counts. The antigen remains unidentified. TCRdb re-called the PCR reads through MiXCR. The table shows some 34,000 clones, with about 20% occurring only once. Broader study findings: When malignant thyroid tumors were compared with benign nodules, TCR beta diversity was reportedly significantly higher in the malignant tumors. This held in both blood and tumor samples.

This CDR3 contains 13 residues. CDR1 MNHNS and CDR2 SASEGT come from the germline V gene. Trimming shortened V by 3 bases and J by 4 bases, and 10 bases separated the two germline ends. Each patient went into thyroid surgery without having received any treatment. Sequenced: blood. This TCR was recovered from a female donor with papillary thyroid cancer or a benign thyroid nodule (not recorded which). Some clones in this sample may be carry-over from other donors' samples. The chain joins TRBV6-1 to TRBJ2-7, with D tentatively TRBD2 (6 bases). CDR3 sequence reads: CASSDTSTYEQYV. CDR3 sequence (DNA): TGTGCCAGCAGTGACACTAGCACTTACGAGCAGTACGTC.